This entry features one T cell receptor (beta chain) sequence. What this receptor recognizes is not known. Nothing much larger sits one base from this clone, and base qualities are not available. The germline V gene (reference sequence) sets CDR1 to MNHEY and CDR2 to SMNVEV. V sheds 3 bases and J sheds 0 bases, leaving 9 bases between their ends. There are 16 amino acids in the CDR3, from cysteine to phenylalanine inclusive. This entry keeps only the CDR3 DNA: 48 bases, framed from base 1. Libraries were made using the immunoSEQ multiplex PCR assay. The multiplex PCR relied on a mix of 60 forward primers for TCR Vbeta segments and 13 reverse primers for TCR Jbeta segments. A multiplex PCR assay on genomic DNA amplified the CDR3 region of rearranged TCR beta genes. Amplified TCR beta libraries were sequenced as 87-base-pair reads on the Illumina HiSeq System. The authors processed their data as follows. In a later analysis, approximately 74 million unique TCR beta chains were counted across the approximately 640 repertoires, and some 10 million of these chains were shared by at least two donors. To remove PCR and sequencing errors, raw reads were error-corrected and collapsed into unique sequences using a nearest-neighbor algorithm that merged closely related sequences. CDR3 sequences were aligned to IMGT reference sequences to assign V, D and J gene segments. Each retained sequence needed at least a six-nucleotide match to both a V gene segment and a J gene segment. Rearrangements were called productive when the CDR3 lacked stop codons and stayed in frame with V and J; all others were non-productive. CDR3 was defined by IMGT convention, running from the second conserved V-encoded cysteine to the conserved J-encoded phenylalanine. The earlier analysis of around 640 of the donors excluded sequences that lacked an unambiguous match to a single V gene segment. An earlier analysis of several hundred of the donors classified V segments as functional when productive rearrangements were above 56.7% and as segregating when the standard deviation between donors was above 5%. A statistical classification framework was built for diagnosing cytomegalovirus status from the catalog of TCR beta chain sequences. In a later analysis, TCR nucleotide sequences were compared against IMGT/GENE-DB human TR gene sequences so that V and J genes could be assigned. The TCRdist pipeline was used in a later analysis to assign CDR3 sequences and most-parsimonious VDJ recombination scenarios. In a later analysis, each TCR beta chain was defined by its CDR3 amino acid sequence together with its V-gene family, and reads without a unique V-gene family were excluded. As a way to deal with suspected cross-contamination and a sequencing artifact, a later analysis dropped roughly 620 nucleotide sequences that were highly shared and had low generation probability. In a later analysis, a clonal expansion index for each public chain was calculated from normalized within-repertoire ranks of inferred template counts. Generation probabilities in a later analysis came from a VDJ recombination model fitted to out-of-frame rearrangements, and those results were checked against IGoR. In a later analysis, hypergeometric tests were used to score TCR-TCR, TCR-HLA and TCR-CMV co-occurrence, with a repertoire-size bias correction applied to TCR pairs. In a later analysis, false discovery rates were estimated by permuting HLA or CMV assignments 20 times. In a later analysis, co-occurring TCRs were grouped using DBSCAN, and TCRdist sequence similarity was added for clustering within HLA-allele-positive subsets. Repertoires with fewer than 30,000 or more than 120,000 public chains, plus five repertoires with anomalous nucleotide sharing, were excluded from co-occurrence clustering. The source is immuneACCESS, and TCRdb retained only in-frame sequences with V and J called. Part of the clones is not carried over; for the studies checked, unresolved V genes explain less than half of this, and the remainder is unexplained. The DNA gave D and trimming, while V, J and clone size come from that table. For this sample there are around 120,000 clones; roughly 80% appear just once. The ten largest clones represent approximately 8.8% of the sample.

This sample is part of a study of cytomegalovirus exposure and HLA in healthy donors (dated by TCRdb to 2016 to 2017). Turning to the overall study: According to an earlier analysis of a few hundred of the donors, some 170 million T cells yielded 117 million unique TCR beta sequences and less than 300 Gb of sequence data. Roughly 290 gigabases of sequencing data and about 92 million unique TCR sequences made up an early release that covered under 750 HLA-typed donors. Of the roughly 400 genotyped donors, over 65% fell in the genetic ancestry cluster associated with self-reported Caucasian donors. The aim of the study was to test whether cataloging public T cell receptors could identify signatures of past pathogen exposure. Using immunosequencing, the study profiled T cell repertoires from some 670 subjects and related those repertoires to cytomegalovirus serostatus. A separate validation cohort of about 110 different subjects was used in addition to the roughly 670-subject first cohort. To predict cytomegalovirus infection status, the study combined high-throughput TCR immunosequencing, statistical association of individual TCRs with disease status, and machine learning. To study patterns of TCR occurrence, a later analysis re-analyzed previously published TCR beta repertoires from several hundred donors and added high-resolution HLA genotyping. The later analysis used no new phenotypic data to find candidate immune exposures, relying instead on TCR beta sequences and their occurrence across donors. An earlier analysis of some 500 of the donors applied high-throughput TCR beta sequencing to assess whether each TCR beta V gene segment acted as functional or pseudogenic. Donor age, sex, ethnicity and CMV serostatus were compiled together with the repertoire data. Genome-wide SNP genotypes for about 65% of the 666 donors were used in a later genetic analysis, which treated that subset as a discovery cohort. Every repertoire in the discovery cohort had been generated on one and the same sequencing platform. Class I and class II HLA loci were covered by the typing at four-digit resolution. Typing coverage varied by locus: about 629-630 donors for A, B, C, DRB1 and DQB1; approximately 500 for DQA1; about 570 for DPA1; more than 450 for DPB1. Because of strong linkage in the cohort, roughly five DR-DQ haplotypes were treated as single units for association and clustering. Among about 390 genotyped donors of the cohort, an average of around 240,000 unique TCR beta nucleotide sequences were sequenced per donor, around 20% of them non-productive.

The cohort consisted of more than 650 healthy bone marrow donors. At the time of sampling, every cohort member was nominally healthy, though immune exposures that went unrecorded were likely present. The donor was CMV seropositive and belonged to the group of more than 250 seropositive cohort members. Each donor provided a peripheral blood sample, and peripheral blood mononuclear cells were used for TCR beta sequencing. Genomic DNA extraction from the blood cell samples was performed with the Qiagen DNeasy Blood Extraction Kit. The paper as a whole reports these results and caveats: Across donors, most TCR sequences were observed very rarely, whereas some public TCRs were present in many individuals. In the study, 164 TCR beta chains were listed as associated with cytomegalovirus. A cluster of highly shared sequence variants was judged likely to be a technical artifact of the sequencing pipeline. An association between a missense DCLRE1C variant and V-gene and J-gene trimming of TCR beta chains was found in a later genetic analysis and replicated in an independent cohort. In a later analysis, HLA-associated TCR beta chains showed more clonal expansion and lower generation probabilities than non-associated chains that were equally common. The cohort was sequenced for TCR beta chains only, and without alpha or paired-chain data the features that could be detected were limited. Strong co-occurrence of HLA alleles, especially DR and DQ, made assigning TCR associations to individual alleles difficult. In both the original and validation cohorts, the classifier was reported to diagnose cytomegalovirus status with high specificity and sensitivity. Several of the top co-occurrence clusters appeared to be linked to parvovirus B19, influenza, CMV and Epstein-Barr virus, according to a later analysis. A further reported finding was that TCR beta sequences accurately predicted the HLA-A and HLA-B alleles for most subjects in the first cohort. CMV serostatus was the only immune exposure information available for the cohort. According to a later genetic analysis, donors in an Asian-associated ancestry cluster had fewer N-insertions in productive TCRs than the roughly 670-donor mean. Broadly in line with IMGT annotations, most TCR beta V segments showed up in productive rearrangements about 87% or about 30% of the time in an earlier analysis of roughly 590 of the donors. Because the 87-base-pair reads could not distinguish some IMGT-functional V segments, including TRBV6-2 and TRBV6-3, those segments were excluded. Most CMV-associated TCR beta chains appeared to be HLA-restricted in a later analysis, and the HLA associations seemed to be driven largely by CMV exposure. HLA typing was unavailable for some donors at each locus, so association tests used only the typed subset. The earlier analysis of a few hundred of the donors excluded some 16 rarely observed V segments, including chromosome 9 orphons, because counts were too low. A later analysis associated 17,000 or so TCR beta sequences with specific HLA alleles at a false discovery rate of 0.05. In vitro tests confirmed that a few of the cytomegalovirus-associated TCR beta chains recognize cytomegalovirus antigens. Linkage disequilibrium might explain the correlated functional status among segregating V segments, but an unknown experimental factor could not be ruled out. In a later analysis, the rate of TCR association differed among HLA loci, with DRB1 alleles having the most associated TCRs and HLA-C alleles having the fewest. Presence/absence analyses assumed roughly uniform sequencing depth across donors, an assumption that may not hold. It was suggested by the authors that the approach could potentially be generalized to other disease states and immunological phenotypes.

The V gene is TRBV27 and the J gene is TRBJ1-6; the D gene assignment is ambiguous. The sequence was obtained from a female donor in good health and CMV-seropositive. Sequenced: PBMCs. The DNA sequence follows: TGTGCCAGCAGTTTTGCAACGAGCTCCTATAATTCACCCCTCCACTTT. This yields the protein CASSFATSSYNSPLHF.